The 13 T cell receptor beta chains below were found in one sample sequenced in a study of OX40 agonist ivuxolimab in advanced cancers. Preparation of the library involved the immunoSEQ multiplex PCR assay. TCRdb provides this immuneACCESS table in a form limited to in-frame rearrangements. Some clones are lacking; in checked studies, under half of them reflect an unresolved V gene, and why the rest are absent is not known. This sample lists tens of thousands of clones; around nine tenths were detected once. The ten largest clones represent 0.3% to 0.45% of the sample. The sample here was CD4+ or CD8+ T cells sorted from blood, taken in a trial of the OX40 agonist ivuxolimab. Receptor source: an adult with an advanced solid tumor such as melanoma, head and neck, liver or kidney cancer.

This clone was detected once. This rearrangement joins TRBV7-9 to TRBJ1-6; D gene ambiguous. The CDR3 is 12 residues long. V was pared by 1 base and J by 8 bases, with 3 bases between. The V gene's germline CDR1 is SEHNR and CDR2 FQNEAQ (reference sequence). CDR3 loop: CASSLGDSPLHF. CDR3 nucleotides: TGTGCCAGCAGCTTAGGGGATTCACCCCTCCACTTT.

The genes are TRBV6-1 and TRBJ2-6, with D perhaps being TRBD1 or TRBD2 (5 bases each). The V gene lost 4 bases and the J gene lost 0 bases, with 7 bases spanning the gap. Per the germline V gene, CDR1 is MNHNS and CDR2 is SASEGT. This CDR3 has 15 amino acids. CDR3 amino acids: CASSGGSSGANVLTF. The CDR3 DNA is TGTGCCAGCAGTGGGGGGAGCTCTGGGGCCAACGTCCTGACTTTC.

This clone was detected only a few times. This sequence joins TRBV7-9 and TRBJ1-2; D perhaps matches TRBD1 (5 bases). Trimming took 1 base from V and 4 from J, leaving 13 bases between them. This CDR3 has 15 amino acids. Germline lookup yields CDR1 SEHNR and CDR2 FQNEAQ (reference sequence). The DNA of the CDR3 is TGTGCCAGCAGCTTAGGTCAAACAGGCGTCTATGGCTACACCTTC. It codes for CASSLGQTGVYGYTF.

Only a few counts were recorded for this clone. The chain couples TRBV30 to TRBJ2-7; 7 bases match TRBD1. Germline CDR1 is GTSNPN and CDR2 is SVGIG (reference sequence). This CDR3 is built from 14 residues. The V gene end was trimmed by 4 bases and the J gene end by 0 bases; junction bases not matched to a gene: 6. The CDR3 region has the DNA TGTGCCTGGAATCCCGGGACAGCCTCCTACGAGCAGTACTTC. It is translated as CAWNPGTASYEQYF.

V is TRBV7-2 and J is TRBJ2-2; D perhaps matches TRBD2 (6 bases). The CDR3 consists of 14 residues. The V end was cut by 7 bases, the J end by 3 bases, with 12 bases between. Germline-derived CDR1 and CDR2 are SGHTA and FQGNSA. The CDR3 loop is CASTRGLYTGELFF. CDR3 DNA: TGTGCCAGCACCCGGGGACTTTACACCGGGGAGCTGTTTTTT.

V gene TRBV7-2 combines with J gene TRBJ2-1, with 7 nucleotides matching TRBD2. The CDR3 runs 15 residues. Germline V gene lookup returns CDR1 SGHTA and CDR2 FQGNSA. The V segment lost 2 bases and the J segment 9 bases; nucleotides outside the gene matches: 10. The DNA for the CDR3 is TGTGCCAGCAGCTTATTGGGAGGGAGACTGAGTGAGCAGTTCTTC. Its protein product is CASSLLGGRLSEQFF.

V is TRBV27 and J is TRBJ2-1; a weak D match, TRBD1 (5 bases). Between the trimmed V and J ends, which lost 5 bases and 0 bases, there was a span of 17 bases. CDR1 is MNHEY, CDR2 SMNVEV, per germline (reference sequence). The CDR3 has 17 residues. CDR3 residues: CASSPMGLASSYNEQFF. CDR3 in DNA: TGTGCCAGCAGTCCCATGGGGCTGGCCAGCTCCTACAATGAGCAGTTCTTC.

In this sample, this clone turned up a few times. The chain combines TRBV2 with TRBJ2-2; 9 bases map to TRBD1. This CDR3 spans 14 amino acids. Germline V lookup: CDR1 SNHLY, CDR2 FYNNEI. V lost 5 bases and J lost 7; bases outside the gene matches: 5. The CDR3 here is CASSRTGVGGELFF. The CDR3 DNA follows: TGTGCCAGCAGTAGGACAGGGGTTGGCGGGGAGCTGTTTTTT.

The J gene is TRBJ2-2, the V gene TRBV4-3, with D hard to call. This CDR3 spans 16 amino acids. V was pared by 0 bases and J by 1 base, with 9 bases between. The germline CDR1 and CDR2 sequences are LGHNA and YSLEER. This chain's CDR3 is CASSQDVHWNTGELFF. CDR3 nucleotides: TGCGCCAGCAGCCAAGACGTCCACTGGAACACCGGGGAGCTGTTTTTT.

The J gene is TRBJ1-1, the V gene TRBV7-9; TRBD1 is a possible D gene (5 bases). Looked up from germline, CDR1 is SEHNR and CDR2 is FQNEAQ (reference sequence). V lost 5 bases and J 4 bases, leaving 17 bases between the germline ends. This CDR3 contains 15 residues. The CDR3, as DNA: TGTGCCAGCAGCCCAATCGCCAGGGATGGCACTGAAGCTTTCTTT. This sequence encodes CASSPIARDGTEAFF.

This chain links TRBV7-8 with TRBJ1-2; D is uncertain. V was shortened by 3 bases and J by 0 bases, with 8 bases between the two germline ends. Per the germline V gene, CDR1 is SGHVS and CDR2 is FQNEAQ. CDR3 size: 14 residues. The chain's CDR3 is CASSFQVTNYGYTF. CDR3 DNA: TGTGCCAGCAGCTTTCAGGTGACTAACTATGGCTACACCTTC.

CDR3 sequence reads: CASSLSGQETQYF. The CDR3 bases are TGCGCCAGCAGCCTTAGCGGGCAAGAGACCCAGTACTTC. The chain is built from TRBV5-1 and TRBJ2-5; TRBD2 aligns across 7 bases. The CDR3 contains 13 residues. The ends lost 4 bases at V and 2 bases at J; junction bases unmatched: 2. Germline V CDR1 and CDR2: SGHRS, YFSETQ.

The chain uses TRBV27 and TRBJ2-2; 9 bases match TRBD2. Trimming took 5 bases from V and 1 from J; bases not matched to a gene: 17. This CDR3 region has 20 residues. Germline V CDR1 and CDR2: MNHEY, SMNVEV (reference sequence). The CDR3 coding sequence is TGTGCCAGCAGTGTTTATGGGCCTTTAGTGACTAGCGGGAACACCGGGGAGCTGTTTTTT. Translating gives CASSVYGPLVTSGNTGELFF.